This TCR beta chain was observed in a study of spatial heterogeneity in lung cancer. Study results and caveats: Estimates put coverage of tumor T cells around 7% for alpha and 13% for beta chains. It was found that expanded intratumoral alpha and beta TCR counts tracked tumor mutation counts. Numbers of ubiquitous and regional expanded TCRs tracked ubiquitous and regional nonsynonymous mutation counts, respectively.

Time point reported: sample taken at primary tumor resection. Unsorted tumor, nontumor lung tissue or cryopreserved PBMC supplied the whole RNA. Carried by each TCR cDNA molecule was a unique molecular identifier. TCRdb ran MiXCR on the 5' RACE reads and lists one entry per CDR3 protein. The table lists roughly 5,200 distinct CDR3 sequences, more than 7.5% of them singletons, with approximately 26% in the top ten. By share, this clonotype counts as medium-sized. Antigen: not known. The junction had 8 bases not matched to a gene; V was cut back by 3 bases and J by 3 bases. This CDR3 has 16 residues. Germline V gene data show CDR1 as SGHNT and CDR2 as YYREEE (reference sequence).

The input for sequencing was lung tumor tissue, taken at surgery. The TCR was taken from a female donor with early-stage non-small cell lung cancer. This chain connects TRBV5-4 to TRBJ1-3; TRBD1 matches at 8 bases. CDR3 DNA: TGTGCCAGCAGCTCTCCGGGCAGGGGGCGTGGAAACACCATATATTTT. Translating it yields CASSSPGRGRGNTIYF.